This T cell receptor (beta chain) is drawn from a study of CD8+CD57+ T cells in acquired aplastic anemia. Whole-study context: CD4+ and CD8+ cells, once sorted, gave DNA averaging roughly 3.4 ug.

Study-level results: Controls and patients did not differ significantly in CD8+ Simpson's diversity.

The template for TCR beta VDJ and CDR3 sequence profiling was genomic DNA. TCRdb processed the reads anew with MiXCR; each CDR3 protein has one entry. The sample comprises 200,000 or so distinct CDR3 sequences, around 45% of which are singletons, and approximately 9.7% rests with the top ten. This CDR3 spans 14 amino acids. Losses at the gene ends were 8 bases for V and 3 bases for J; bases not matched to a gene: 10. Germline V gives CDR1 WSHSY, CDR2 SAAADI. This clonotype came up many times. Its specificity is unknown. By flow cytometry, patients selected for sequencing had shown an expansion of CD8+CD57+ cells.

Sequencing input: sorted CD4+, CD8+, or CD8+CD57+ T cells (not recorded which) from PBMCs. The TCR originated in a human donor with aplastic anemia. V gene TRBV10-2 combines with J gene TRBJ2-7; 7 bases map to TRBD1. The CDR3 loop reads CASQKDRVRYEQYF. The CDR3 DNA reads as TGCGCCAGCCAAAAAGACAGGGTCCGCTACGAGCAGTACTTC.